Listed below are T cell receptor beta chains from one sample, sequenced in a study of blood T cell repertoires in COVID-19. TCRdb's copy holds only in-frame clones and misses some; the assay was immunoSEQ multiplex PCR. The sample records fewer than 300,000 clones, approximately 84% being singletons. Sequencing was carried out using peripheral blood. Source of these receptors: a human donor with COVID-19, enrolled during active disease. The donor label of this sample is uncertain. Each CDR3 is given with its conserved first and last residue. D genes are given only for firm matches. Size is stated for part of the rows, as once, few or many counts, or as a class when the clone is expanded.

abundance: once
v_gene: TRBV29-1
j_gene: TRBJ2-3
d_gene: .
CDR3nt: TGCAGCGTTGAACTAGCGGATACGCAGTATTTT
CDR3aa: CSVELADTQYF

abundance: .
v_gene: TRBV28
j_gene: TRBJ2-7
d_gene: .
CDR3nt: TGTGCCAGCAGCCTCGAGCCCACCTACGAGCAGTACTTC
CDR3aa: CASSLEPTYEQYF

abundance: few
v_gene: TRBV7-2
j_gene: TRBJ2-1
d_gene: TRBD2
CDR3nt: TGTGCCAGCAGCTTAGGCGGGGGGCCGGGGTACAATGAGCAGTTCTTC
CDR3aa: CASSLGGGPGYNEQFF

abundance: once
v_gene: TRBV30
j_gene: TRBJ2-7
d_gene: TRBD1
CDR3nt: TGTGCCTGGAGTAGGGACAGGGGGTCCGACGAGCAGTACTTC
CDR3aa: CAWSRDRGSDEQYF

abundance: .
v_gene: TRBV10-3
j_gene: TRBJ1-3
d_gene: .
CDR3nt: TGTGCCATCAGTGGCCCCCCAGGGGCCGGAAACACCATATATTTT
CDR3aa: CAISGPPGAGNTIYF

abundance: .
v_gene: TRBV7-8
j_gene: TRBJ1-5
d_gene: TRBD1
CDR3nt: TGTGCCAGCAGCTCCGAGACAGGGCCGGTTCAGCCCCAGCATTTT
CDR3aa: CASSSETGPVQPQHF

abundance: .
v_gene: TRBV28
j_gene: TRBJ1-1
d_gene: .
CDR3nt: TGTGCCATCAACGGGGAGGTGTCTGAAGCTTTCTTT
CDR3aa: CAINGEVSEAFF

abundance: .
v_gene: TRBV9
j_gene: TRBJ2-7
d_gene: TRBD1
CDR3nt: TGTGCCAGCAGCGCCTTTTCACAGGGGGCCTCCTACGAGCAGTACTTC
CDR3aa: CASSAFSQGASYEQYF

abundance: once
v_gene: TRBV11-2
j_gene: TRBJ1-4
d_gene: .
CDR3nt: TGTGCCAGCAGCTTCGGTGATGAAAAACTGTTTTTT
CDR3aa: CASSFGDEKLFF

abundance: once
v_gene: TRBV11-2
j_gene: TRBJ2-3
d_gene: TRBD1
CDR3nt: TGTGCCAGCTCGGCCGGGACAGGCACAGATACGCAGTATTTT
CDR3aa: CASSAGTGTDTQYF